The 30 T cell receptor beta chains in this list originate from one sample, sequenced in a study of technical replicates of blood from several donors (TCRdb year 2017). Receptors were amplified or captured by the immunoSEQ multiplex PCR assay. TCRdb holds this immuneACCESS table with in-frame rearrangements only. Some clones are missing; in checked studies, unresolved V genes explain under half, and the rest has no known cause. This sample comprises approximately 92,000 clones, roughly 96% of them detected only once. The ten largest clones add up to around 0.21% of the sample. Input material: T cells isolated from PBMCs. The source of these receptors is a human donor in good health.

V and J are TRBV19 and TRBJ1-1; D may be TRBD1 (5 bases). The CDR3 is made up of 9 amino acids. Looked up from germline, CDR1 is LNHDA and CDR2 is SQIVND (reference sequence). Trimming stripped 11 bases from V and 10 bases from J, with 11 bases between. This chain's CDR3 is CAEVRGAFF. The CDR3 DNA is TGTGCCGAGGTTAGGGGAGCTTTCTTT.

V gene TRBV28 combines with J gene TRBJ1-3; D gene unclear. V dropped 5 bases and J dropped 0 bases, with 8 bases sitting between them. Per the germline V gene, CDR1 is MDHEN and CDR2 is SYDVKM. This CDR3 has 14 residues. The CDR3 region is CASSRTSSGNTIYF. The CDR3 region has the DNA TGTGCCAGCAGTCGTACATCCTCTGGAAACACCATATATTTT.

The rearrangement uses TRBV5-1 and TRBJ2-5, with D tentatively TRBD2 (5 bases). V was shortened by 0 bases and J by 1 base, with 7 bases between the two germline ends. Per germline, CDR1 SGHRS and CDR2 YFSETQ. This CDR3 region has 14 residues. For the CDR3, the DNA is TGCGCCAGCAGCTTGGGGGAGATCCAAGAGACCCAGTACTTC. Its translation: CASSLGEIQETQYF.

V usage is TRBV19 and J usage is TRBJ2-7; 8 positions agree with TRBD1. Looked up from germline, CDR1 is LNHDA and CDR2 is SQIVND (reference sequence). V was pared by 5 bases and J by 5 bases, with 8 bases of the junction left unmatched. The CDR3 contains 14 residues. This CDR3 reads CASSHGQGGDEQYF. The CDR3, as DNA: TGTGCCAGTAGTCACGGACAGGGTGGGGACGAGCAGTACTTC.

The V and J genes are TRBV6-5 and TRBJ2-7; 7 bases align to TRBD2. The CDR3 length is 14 residues. Trimming at V came to 0 bases and at J to 6 bases, leaving 5 bases not matched to a gene. CDR1 MNHEY and CDR2 SVGAGI come from the germline V gene. The CDR3 bases are TGTGCCAGCAGTTACTCGCGGGAGCCCGGCGAGCAGTACTTC. As protein: CASSYSREPGEQYF.

The J gene is TRBJ2-1, the V gene TRBV5-6, with D tentatively TRBD2 (5 bases). This CDR3 is 16 amino acids long. V shed 4 bases and J shed 0 bases, with 14 bases lying between them. Looked up from germline, CDR1 is SGHDT and CDR2 is YYEEEE. The CDR3 sequence: CASSPSLRGSYNEQFF. The CDR3 DNA is TGTGCCAGCAGCCCCTCCCTTCGGGGCTCCTACAATGAGCAGTTCTTC.

The V call is TRBV30, the J call TRBJ2-3; 9 bases fit TRBD2. The CDR3 covers 15 residues. V was clipped by 4 bases and J by 4 bases; unmatched bases: 9. CDR1 is GTSNPN, CDR2 SVGIG, per germline (reference sequence). This CDR3 reads CAWNDGGGAPDTQYF. In nucleotides, the CDR3 is TGTGCCTGGAACGATGGCGGGGGGGCCCCAGATACGCAGTATTTT.

The V and J genes are TRBV4-1 and TRBJ1-2; D not resolved. Germline V gene lookup returns CDR1 MGHRA and CDR2 YSYEKL. The V end was cut by 1 base, the J end by 6 bases, with 9 bases between. The CDR3 loop spans 13 amino acids. The CDR3 coding sequence is TGCGCCAGCAGCCAAGTTTACAATAATGGCTACACCTTC. This codes for CASSQVYNNGYTF.

The chain joins TRBV5-1 to TRBJ1-1, with 7 positions matching TRBD1. The CDR3 has 17 amino acids. V trimming: 0 bases; J trimming: 5 bases; junction bases outside the gene matches: 13. Germline lookup yields CDR1 SGHRS and CDR2 YFSETQ. CDR3 loop: CASSLGGIQGRETEAFF. The CDR3 coding sequence is TGCGCCAGCAGCTTGGGCGGGATACAGGGGCGAGAGACTGAAGCTTTCTTT.

V gene TRBV2 combines with J gene TRBJ2-1; the D is unclear. This CDR3 has 14 amino acids. Germline CDR1 reads SNHLY; CDR2 reads FYNNEI. V lost 7 bases to trimming and J lost 0 bases, with 10 bases between them. CDR3 residues: CASIFRPSYNEQFF. In DNA, the CDR3 is TGTGCCAGCATTTTCCGTCCCTCCTACAATGAGCAGTTCTTC.

The V call is TRBV10-1, the J call TRBJ2-1; 9 bases agree with TRBD1. With 4 bases clipped from V and 0 bases from J, the junction kept 4 bases outside the gene matches. CDR3 length: 16 residues. The germline CDR1 and CDR2 sequences are WNHNN and SYGVQD (reference sequence). The CDR3 protein is CASSGTGGISYNEQFF. The CDR3 DNA is TGCGCCAGCAGTGGCACAGGGGGCATCTCCTACAATGAGCAGTTCTTC.

The genes are TRBV7-9 and TRBJ1-2, with D uncertain. Germline V lookup: CDR1 SEHNR, CDR2 FQNEAQ (reference sequence). V was shortened by 10 bases and J by 0 bases, with 15 bases between the two germline ends. CDR3 length: 14 amino acids. CDR3 in DNA: TGTGCCACCTCGGGGAAGACTACTAACTATGGCTACACCTTC. This sequence encodes CATSGKTTNYGYTF.

V usage is TRBV7-9 and J usage is TRBJ2-7; 7 bases are a match to TRBD1. The trim removed 5 bases at V and 3 bases at J, leaving 10 bases unmatched. CDR1 is SEHNR and CDR2 is FQNEAQ in the germline V gene (reference sequence). The CDR3 contains 15 residues. The CDR3 reads CASSPQGQEHYEQYF. The CDR3 nucleotides read TGTGCCAGCAGCCCCCAAGGACAGGAGCACTACGAGCAGTACTTC. Full variable domain (outside the CDR3, taken from reference TRBV7-9 and TRBJ2-7): DTGVSQNPRHKITKRGQNVTFRCDPISEHNRLYWYRQTLGQGPEFLTYFQNEAQLEKSRLLSDRFSAERPKGSFSTLEIQRTEQGDSAMYLCASSPQGQEHYEQYFGPGTRLTVT.

V is TRBV21-1 and J is TRBJ1-5. TRBV21-1 is a pseudogene locus. This CDR3 comprises 19 residues. The chain's CDR3 is CASSKEGSGREGENQPQHF. The CDR3 bases are TGTGCCAGCAGCAAAGAGGGATCAGGGAGGGAGGGGGAGAATCAGCCCCAGCATTTT.

This clone was found once. The J gene is TRBJ1-1, the V gene TRBV4-1; D is perhaps TRBD1 (6 bases). The CDR3 is 15 amino acids. CDR1 MGHRA and CDR2 YSYEKL come from the germline V gene. V shed 0 bases and J shed 4 bases, with 12 bases lying between them. For the CDR3, the DNA is TGCGCCAGCAGCCAAGAACAGGGAGGGGGCACTGAAGCTTTCTTT. Translation gives CASSQEQGGGTEAFF.

This chain uses TRBV5-6 with TRBJ1-1; possible D gene TRBD1, 6 bases. The CDR3 covers 14 residues. The germline gives CDR1 SGHDT, CDR2 YYEEEE. The V gene lost 5 bases and the J gene lost 5 bases, with 16 bases spanning the gap. CDR3 sequence: CASRTGSARTEAFF. The CDR3 DNA follows: TGTGCCAGCAGGACAGGCTCGGCAAGGACTGAAGCTTTCTTT.

The CDR3 bases are TGTGCCAGCAGCTTCGTTACTAGCGGCCAAGAGACCCAGTACTTC. Its protein product is CASSFVTSGQETQYF. J is TRBJ2-5 and V is TRBV27; 8 bases line up with TRBD2. The CDR3 length is 15 residues. Germline V gives CDR1 MNHEY, CDR2 SMNVEV (reference sequence). V lost 6 bases and J lost 1; bases outside the gene matches: 7.

This sequence joins TRBV6-4 and TRBJ2-2, with D maybe TRBD1 (5 bases). From germline, CDR1 is MRHNA and CDR2 SNTAGT. The CDR3 loop spans 17 amino acids. V lost 0 bases, J lost 3 bases, and 14 bases lay in between. CDR3 bases: TGTGCCAGCAGTGACTCAATACGACAGCCTTACACCGGGGAGCTGTTTTTT. Residues: CASSDSIRQPYTGELFF.

This clone appeared once. This chain connects TRBV18 to TRBJ2-3, with no clear D. V was cut by 2 bases and J by 3 bases, with 15 bases left in between. CDR1 and CDR2 from the germline V gene are KGHSH and LQKENI. CDR3 length: 16 amino acids. DNA for the CDR3: TGTGCCAGCTCACCAAAGTCGACTGCTGGGACAGATACGCAGTATTTT. Translating it yields CASSPKSTAGTDTQYF. The variable domain in full, completed from reference TRBV18 and TRBJ2-3, reads NAGVMQNPRHLVRRRGQEARLRCSPMKGHSHVYWYRQLPEEGLKFMVYLQKENIIDESGMPKERFSAEFPKEGPSILRIQQVVRGDSAAYFCASSPKSTAGTDTQYFGPGTRLTVL.

The rearrangement joins TRBV25-1 to TRBJ2-3; D call uncertain. Per the germline V gene, CDR1 is MGHDK and CDR2 is SYGVNS. The CDR3 is made up of 11 amino acids. Trimming took 5 bases from V and 4 from J, leaving 4 bases between them. The CDR3 sequence is CASSLSDTQYF. CDR3 DNA: TGTGCCAGCAGTTTATCAGATACGCAGTATTTT.

The chain links TRBV6-1 to TRBJ2-1; 8 positions agree with TRBD2. Unmatched junction bases numbered 6, after V lost 4 bases and J lost 4 bases. CDR1 is MNHNS and CDR2 is SASEGT in the germline V gene. The CDR3 loop spans 15 amino acids. CDR3 nucleotide sequence: TGTGCCAGCAGTGTTATAGCGGGACAATACAATGAGCAGTTCTTC. It translates to CASSVIAGQYNEQFF.

This chain joins TRBV6-1 and TRBJ2-3; TRBD2 aligns across 13 bases. The J segment lost 0 bases and the V segment lost 8 bases, leaving 2 bases of the junction unmatched. Germline V gene lookup returns CDR1 MNHNS and CDR2 SASEGT. The CDR3 sequence is 15 residues long. The CDR3 DNA reads TGTGCCAGCGGGACTAGCGGGGTGAGCACAGATACGCAGTATTTT. This translates into CASGTSGVSTDTQYF.

The chain's CDR3 is CASMPASWEETGELFF. CDR3 in DNA: TGTGCCAGCATGCCGGCTAGCTGGGAGGAGACCGGGGAGCTGTTTTTT. The rearrangement joins TRBV4-2 to TRBJ2-2; possible D gene TRBD2, 6 bases. From germline, CDR1 is LGHNA and CDR2 YNFKEQ. This CDR3 region has 16 residues. V was shortened by 7 bases and J by 5 bases, with 20 bases between the two germline ends.

The rearrangement uses TRBV5-6 and TRBJ2-3, with D perhaps TRBD2 (7 bases). CDR3 length equals 18 residues. Germline V gene lookup returns CDR1 SGHDT and CDR2 YYEEEE. Trimming took off 2 bases at V and 2 bases at J, with 21 bases between the two ends. The CDR3 DNA reads TGTGCCAGCAGCTTCAAAGGGAGGGGGACAAGAACCACAGATACGCAGTATTTT. Protein product: CASSFKGRGTRTTDTQYF.

The J gene is TRBJ2-3, the V gene TRBV6-6, with 9 bases identical to TRBD2. Germline V gene data show CDR1 as MNHNY and CDR2 as SVGAGI (reference sequence). The CDR3 runs 16 residues. Losses at the gene ends were 2 bases for V and 0 bases for J; bases not matched to a gene: 3. In nucleotides, the CDR3 is TGTGCCAGCAGTTACGCAGCGGGGGGCAGCACAGATACGCAGTATTTT. Translating gives CASSYAAGGSTDTQYF.

This chain connects TRBV9 to TRBJ2-1, with 7 bases lining up with TRBD1. In germline, CDR1 is SGDLS, CDR2 YYNGEE. The V segment lost 2 bases and the J segment 4 bases; nucleotides outside the gene matches: 9. The CDR3 runs to 16 residues. The CDR3 DNA is TGTGCCAGCAGCGTGGCTGGAGAGGGGGCATACAATGAGCAGTTCTTC. It codes for CASSVAGEGAYNEQFF.

This chain links TRBV2 with TRBJ2-7, with 10 bases matching TRBD2. The ends lost 4 bases at V and 3 bases at J; junction bases unmatched: 6. Per germline, CDR1 SNHLY and CDR2 FYNNEI. The CDR3 runs 15 residues. CDR3 nucleotide sequence: TGTGCCAGCAGTGCACACCGGACTAGCGGCTACGAGCAGTACTTC. Amino acid sequence: CASSAHRTSGYEQYF.

In its sample, this clone was seen once. V usage is TRBV7-7 and J usage is TRBJ1-5; D remains unclear. CDR3 size: 13 residues. Germline CDR1 is SSHAT and CDR2 is FNYEAQ (reference sequence). The germline V and J ends were trimmed by 1 base and 5 bases, with 6 bases remaining between them. The DNA of the CDR3 is TGTGCCAGCAGCTTAGGCCGGGATCAGCCCCAGCATTTT. Its translation: CASSLGRDQPQHF.

The chain combines TRBV2 with TRBJ2-7; D perhaps matches TRBD1 (6 bases). V was trimmed by 11 bases and J by 0 bases, leaving 14 bases between them. The CDR3 is 13 residues long. Germline CDR1 reads SNHLY; CDR2 reads FYNNEI. The DNA of the CDR3 is TGTGCCGACGCGAAGGACAGCTCCTACGAGCAGTACTTC. Encoded protein: CADAKDSSYEQYF. Filled out from reference TRBV2 and TRBJ2-7, the complete variable domain reads EPEVTQTPSHQVTQMGQEVILRCVPISNHLYFYWYRQILGQKVEFLVSFYNNEISEKSEIFDDQFSVERPDGSNFTLKIRSTKLEDSAMYFCADAKDSSYEQYFGPGTRLTVT.

This chain uses TRBV10-3 with TRBJ1-3, with 7 bases aligning to TRBD1. V lost 8 bases to trimming and J lost 1 base; unmatched junction nucleotides: 8. Germline V CDR1 and CDR2: ENHRY, SYGVKD. There are 15 residues in the CDR3. Here the CDR3 DNA reads TGTGCCATCGGAGACACAGGGGTATCTGGAAACACCATATATTTT. This sequence encodes CAIGDTGVSGNTIYF.